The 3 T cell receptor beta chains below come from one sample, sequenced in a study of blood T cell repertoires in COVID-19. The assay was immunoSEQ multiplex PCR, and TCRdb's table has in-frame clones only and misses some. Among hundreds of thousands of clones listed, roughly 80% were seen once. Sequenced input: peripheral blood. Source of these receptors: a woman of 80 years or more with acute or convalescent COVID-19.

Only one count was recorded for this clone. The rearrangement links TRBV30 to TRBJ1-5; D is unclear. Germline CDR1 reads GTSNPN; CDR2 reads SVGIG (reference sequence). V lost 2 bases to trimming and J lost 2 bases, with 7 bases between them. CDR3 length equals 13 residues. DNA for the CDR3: TGTGCCTGGAGTTACCGGGGCAATCAGCCCCAGCATTTT. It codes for CAWSYRGNQPQHF. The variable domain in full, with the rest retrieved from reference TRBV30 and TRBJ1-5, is SQTIHQWPATLVQPVGSPLSLECTVEGTSNPNLYWYRQAAGRGLQLLFYSVGIGQISSEVPQNLSASRPQDRQFILSSKKLLLSDSGFYLCAWSYRGNQPQHFGDGTRLSIL.

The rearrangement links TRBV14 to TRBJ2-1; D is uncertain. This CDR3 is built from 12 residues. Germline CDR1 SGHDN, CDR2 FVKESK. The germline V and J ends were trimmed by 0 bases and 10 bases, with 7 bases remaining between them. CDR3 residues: CASSQDWAEQFF. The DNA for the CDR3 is TGTGCCAGCAGCCAAGATTGGGCAGAGCAGTTCTTC.

This chain's CDR3 is CASSPSGTGVNEQFF. In DNA form, the CDR3 reads TGTGCCAGCTCACCGTCAGGGACAGGGGTTAACGAGCAGTTCTTC. This chain uses TRBV18 with TRBJ2-1; the match to TRBD1 covers 10 bases. The CDR3 spans 15 residues. The junction had 9 bases not matched to a gene; V was cut back by 3 bases and J by 10 bases. Germline CDR1 reads KGHSH; CDR2 reads LQKENI. Together with reference TRBV18 and TRBJ2-1, the CDR3 gives the full variable domain: NAGVMQNPRHLVRRRGQEARLRCSPMKGHSHVYWYRQLPEEGLKFMVYLQKENIIDESGMPKERFSAEFPKEGPSILRIQQVVRGDSAAYFCASSPSGTGVNEQFFGPGTRLTVL.